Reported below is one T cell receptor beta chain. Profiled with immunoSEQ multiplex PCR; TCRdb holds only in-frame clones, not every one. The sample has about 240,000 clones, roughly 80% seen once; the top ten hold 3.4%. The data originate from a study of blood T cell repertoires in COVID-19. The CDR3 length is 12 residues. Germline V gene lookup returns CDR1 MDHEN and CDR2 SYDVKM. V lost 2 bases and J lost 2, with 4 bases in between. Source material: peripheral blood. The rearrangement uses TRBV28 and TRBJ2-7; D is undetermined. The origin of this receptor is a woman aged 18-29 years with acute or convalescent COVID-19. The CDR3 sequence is CASSLGAYEQYF. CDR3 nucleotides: TGTGCCAGCAGTTTAGGAGCCTACGAGCAGTACTTC.